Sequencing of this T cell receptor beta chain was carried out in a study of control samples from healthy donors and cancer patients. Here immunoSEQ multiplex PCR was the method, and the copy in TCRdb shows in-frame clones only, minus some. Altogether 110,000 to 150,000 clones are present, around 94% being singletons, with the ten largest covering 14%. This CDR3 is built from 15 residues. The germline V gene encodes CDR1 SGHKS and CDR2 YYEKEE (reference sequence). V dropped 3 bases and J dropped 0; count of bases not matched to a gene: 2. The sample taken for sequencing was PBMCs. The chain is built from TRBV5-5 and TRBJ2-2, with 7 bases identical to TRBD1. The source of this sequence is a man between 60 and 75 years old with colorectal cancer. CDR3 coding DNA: TGTGCCAGCAGCTCTCAGGGGGCGAACACCGGGGAGCTGTTTTTT. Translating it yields CASSSQGANTGELFF.